This T cell receptor (beta chain) was sequenced for a study of shared T cell receptors in the human thymus. TCRdb's table, derived via immunoSEQ multiplex PCR, lists solely in-frame clones and lacks some. Of 630,000 or so clones listed, 70% to 90% were seen once; the top ten hold more than 0.009%. The same specimen was also included in a second study, on human thymus T cells. That report notes: Donor material was obtained from healthy Finnish infants undergoing corrective surgery for congenital heart defects.

The receptor was isolated from a boy in the first two years of life with a congenital heart defect. The material sequenced was thymocytes.

The DNA for the CDR3 is TGTGCCAGCAGCTTAGAGAGATCCTATGGCTACACCTTC. As protein: CASSLERSYGYTF. This chain links TRBV7-9 with TRBJ1-2; D not resolved. Deletions cut 1 base from V and 4 bases from J, with 7 bases between. CDR3 length: 13 residues. Germline-derived CDR1 and CDR2 are SEHNR and FQNEAQ (reference sequence).